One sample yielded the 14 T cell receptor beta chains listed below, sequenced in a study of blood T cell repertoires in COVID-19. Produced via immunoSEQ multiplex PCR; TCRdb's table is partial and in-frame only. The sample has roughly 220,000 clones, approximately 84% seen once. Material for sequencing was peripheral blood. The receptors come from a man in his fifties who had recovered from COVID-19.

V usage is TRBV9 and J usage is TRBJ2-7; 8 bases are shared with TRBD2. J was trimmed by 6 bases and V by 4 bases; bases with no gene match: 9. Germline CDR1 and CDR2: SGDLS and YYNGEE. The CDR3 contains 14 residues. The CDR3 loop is CASSPRAGVGEQYF. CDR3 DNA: TGTGCCAGCAGCCCCCGAGCGGGAGTGGGCGAGCAGTACTTC.

CDR3 residues: CASWAFGNTEAFF. CDR3 DNA: TGTGCCAGCTGGGCTTTCGGGAACACTGAAGCTTTCTTT. This sequence joins TRBV5-4 and TRBJ1-1, with unresolved D. This CDR3 contains 13 residues. Germline V gene sequence: CDR1 SGHNT, CDR2 YYREEE (reference sequence). Trimming pared 7 bases from V and 1 base from J, leaving 11 bases between. The whole variable domain, filled in from reference TRBV5-4 and TRBJ1-1, reads ETGVTQSPTHLIKTRGQQVTLRCSSQSGHNTVSWYQQALGQGPQFIFQYYREEENGRGNFPPRFSGLQFPNYSSELNVNALELDDSALYLCASWAFGNTEAFFGQGTRLTVV.

The CDR3 region is CASLDRAGNTIYF. The DNA of the CDR3 is TGTGCCAGTCTGGACAGGGCTGGAAACACCATATATTTT. The V gene is TRBV2, the J gene TRBJ1-3, with TRBD1 matching over 8 bases. V dropped 9 bases and J dropped 2; count of bases not matched to a gene: 3. Germline lookup yields CDR1 SNHLY and CDR2 FYNNEI. The CDR3 covers 13 residues. The whole variable domain, remainder taken from reference TRBV2 and TRBJ1-3, is EPEVTQTPSHQVTQMGQEVILRCVPISNHLYFYWYRQILGQKVEFLVSFYNNEISEKSEIFDDQFSVERPDGSNFTLKIRSTKLEDSAMYFCASLDRAGNTIYFGEGSWLTVV.

The CDR3 region is CASSLSLAGGLETQYF. In nucleotides, the CDR3 is TGTGCCAGCAGCTTGAGTCTCGCGGGGGGACTAGAGACCCAGTACTTC. The rearrangement links TRBV5-4 to TRBJ2-5; 8 bases are a match to TRBD2. This CDR3 spans 16 amino acids. CDR1 is SGHNT and CDR2 is YYREEE in the germline V gene (reference sequence). V shed 1 base, J shed 4 bases, and the junction held 9 bases outside the gene matches.

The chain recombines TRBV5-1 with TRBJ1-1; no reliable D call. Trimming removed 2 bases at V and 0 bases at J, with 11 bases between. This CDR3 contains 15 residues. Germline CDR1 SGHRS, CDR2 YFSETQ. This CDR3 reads CASSFGGNMNTEAFF. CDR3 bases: TGCGCCAGCAGCTTTGGAGGTAACATGAACACTGAAGCTTTCTTT.

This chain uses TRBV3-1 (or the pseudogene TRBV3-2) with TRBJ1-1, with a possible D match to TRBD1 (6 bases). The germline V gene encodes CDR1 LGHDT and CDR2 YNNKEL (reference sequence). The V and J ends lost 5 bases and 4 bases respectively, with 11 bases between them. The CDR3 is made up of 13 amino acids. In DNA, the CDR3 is TGTGCCAGCAGCTTCGGACAGAGCACTGAAGCTTTCTTT. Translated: CASSFGQSTEAFF.

Here the CDR3 reads CASGGQGGTGELFF. The CDR3 DNA follows: TGTGCTAGTGGCGGACAGGGAGGGACCGGGGAGCTGTTTTTT. This rearrangement joins TRBV12-5 to TRBJ2-2; the D gene is possibly TRBD1 (8 bases). The CDR3 has 14 residues. Trimming removed 6 bases at V and 5 bases at J, with 13 bases between. The germline V gene encodes CDR1 LGHNT and CDR2 FRNRAP.

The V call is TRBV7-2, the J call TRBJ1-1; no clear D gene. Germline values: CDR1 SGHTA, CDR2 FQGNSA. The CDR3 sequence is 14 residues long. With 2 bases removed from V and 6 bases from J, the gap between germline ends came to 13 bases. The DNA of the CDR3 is TGTGCCAGCAGCTTAACCGTAGAGATTGCTGAAGCTTTCTTT. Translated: CASSLTVEIAEAFF.

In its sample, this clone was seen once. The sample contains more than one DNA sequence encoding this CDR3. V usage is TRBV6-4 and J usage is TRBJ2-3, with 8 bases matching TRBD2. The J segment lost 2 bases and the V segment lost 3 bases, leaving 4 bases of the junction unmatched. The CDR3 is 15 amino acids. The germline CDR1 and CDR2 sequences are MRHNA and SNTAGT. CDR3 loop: CASSEAGGSTDTQYF. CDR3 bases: TGTGCCAGCAGTGAGGCGGGAGGATCCACAGATACGCAGTATTTT.

CDR3 sequence (DNA): TGTGCCAGCAGCTTAGTTAGTCGGAGGGTCCGGTACAATGAGCAGTTCTTC. Encoded protein: CASSLVSRRVRYNEQFF. The V gene is TRBV7-9, the J gene TRBJ2-1, with D maybe TRBD2 (6 bases). V was trimmed by 1 base and J by 4 bases, leaving 17 bases between them. Germline V CDR1 and CDR2: SEHNR, FQNEAQ (reference sequence). The CDR3 runs 17 residues.

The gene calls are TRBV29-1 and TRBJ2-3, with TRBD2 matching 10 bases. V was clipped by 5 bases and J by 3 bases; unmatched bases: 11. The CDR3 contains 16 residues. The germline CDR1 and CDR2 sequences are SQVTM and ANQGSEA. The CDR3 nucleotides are TGCAGCGTTAGGGGCCTAGCGGGAGAGGGGACAGATACGCAGTATTTT. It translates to CSVRGLAGEGTDTQYF.

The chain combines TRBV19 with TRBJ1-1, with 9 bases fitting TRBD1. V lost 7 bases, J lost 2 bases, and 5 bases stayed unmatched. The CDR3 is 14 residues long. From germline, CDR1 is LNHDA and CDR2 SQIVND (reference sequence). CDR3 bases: TGTGCCAGTACCCCGGGACAGGGCAACACTGAAGCTTTCTTT. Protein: CASTPGQGNTEAFF.

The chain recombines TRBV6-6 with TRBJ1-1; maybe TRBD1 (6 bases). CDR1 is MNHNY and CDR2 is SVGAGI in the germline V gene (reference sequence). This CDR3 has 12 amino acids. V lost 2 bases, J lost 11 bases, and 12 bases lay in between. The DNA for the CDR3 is TGTGCCAGCAGTTACGGTGGGGGCAGGGCTTTCTTT. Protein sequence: CASSYGGGRAFF.

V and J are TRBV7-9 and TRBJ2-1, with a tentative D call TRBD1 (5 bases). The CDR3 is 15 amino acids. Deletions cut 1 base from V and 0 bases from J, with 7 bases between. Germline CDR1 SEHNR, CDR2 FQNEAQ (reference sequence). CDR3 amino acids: CASSLGQGSYNEQFF. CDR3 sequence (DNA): TGTGCCAGCAGCTTAGGGCAGGGCTCCTACAATGAGCAGTTCTTC.